This is a list of T cell receptor beta chains from one sample in a study of blood T cell repertoires in COVID-19. Profiling relied on immunoSEQ multiplex PCR, and the TCRdb table lists in-frame clones only, not all of them. The table records 300,000 to 450,000 clones, roughly 90% of them present only once. The sequenced sample was peripheral blood. Receptors originate from a woman between 55 and 75 years old with COVID-19, enrolled during active disease. Each CDR3 is given with its conserved first and last residue. The order of the fields is clone size, V gene, D gene, J gene, CDR3 protein, CDR3 DNA. A D gene is named only where the DNA matches it firmly. A clone size is listed for some rows: how often the clone was seen (once, few, many), or a class if it is expanded.

>-|TRBV21-1|-|TRBJ2-3
CASSPLASGGAYTDTQYF
TGTGCCAGCAGTCCACTTGCTAGCGGGGGCGCGTACACAGATACGCAGTATTTT
>once|TRBV6-5|TRBD1|TRBJ2-2
CASSRYRGDTGELFF
TGTGCCAGCAGCCGTTACAGGGGCGACACCGGGGAGCTGTTTTTT
>-|TRBV28|-|TRBJ1-5
CASSLVIRPQHF
TGTGCCAGCAGTTTAGTTATTCGGCCCCAGCATTTT
>-|TRBV27|-|TRBJ1-1
CASSPINAGGGAFF
TGTGCCAGCAGTCCCATAAACGCGGGCGGGGGAGCTTTCTTT
>once|TRBV6-5|TRBD1|TRBJ1-1
CASTNDRGGAEAFF
TGTGCCAGCACCAACGACAGGGGAGGAGCTGAAGCTTTCTTT
>-|TRBV19|TRBD1|TRBJ2-7
CASSIATGGTYEQYF
TGTGCCAGTAGTATAGCGACAGGGGGTACCTACGAGCAGTACTTC
>-|TRBV10-2|-|TRBJ1-6
CASTGWGVLPESDPMLVKSPLHF
TGCGCCAGCACTGGGTGGGGGGTCTTACCTGAATCCGACCCTATGCTCGTAAAATCACCCCTCCACTTT
>-|TRBV19|-|TRBJ1-1
CASSTRGSPMNTEAFF
TGTGCCAGTAGTACAAGGGGGTCACCCATGAACACTGAAGCTTTCTTT
>-|TRBV7-3|-|TRBJ1-5
CASSLLHWGVGNQPQHF
TGTGCCAGCAGCTTACTCCACTGGGGGGTCGGCAATCAGCCCCAGCATTTT
>-|TRBV7-9|-|TRBJ1-5
CASSLEGEGDQPQHF
TGTGCCAGCAGCTTAGAAGGTGAGGGAGATCAGCCCCAGCATTTT
>-|TRBV6-5|-|TRBJ2-3
CASTGNTDTQYF
TGTGCCAGCACAGGTAATACAGATACGCAGTATTTT
>-|TRBV11-3|-|TRBJ2-3
CASSLQGPTDTQYF
TGTGCCAGCAGCCTACAGGGACCCACAGATACGCAGTATTTT
>-|TRBV7-9|TRBD1|TRBJ1-3
CASSSTGQRLSGNTIYF
TGTGCCAGCAGCTCTACGGGACAGAGACTCTCTGGAAACACCATATATTTT
>once|TRBV15|TRBD2|TRBJ2-3
CATGPDLGGDGTDTQYF
TGTGCCACCGGACCGGACCTGGGGGGGGATGGCACAGATACGCAGTATTTT
>-|TRBV19|-|TRBJ2-7
CASSFALLYEQYF
TGTGCCAGTAGTTTCGCACTCCTCTACGAGCAGTACTTC
>-|TRBV5-5|TRBD1|TRBJ1-1
CASSLGRDRANTEAFF
TGTGCCAGCAGCTTGGGTAGGGACAGGGCAAACACTGAAGCTTTCTTT
>once|TRBV6-5|-|TRBJ2-3
CASEGSTDTQYF
TGTGCCAGCGAGGGTAGCACAGATACGCAGTATTTT
>-|TRBV5-5|TRBD2|TRBJ2-3
CASSRSGAISTDTQYF
TGTGCCAGCAGCAGAAGCGGGGCCATTAGCACAGATACGCAGTATTTT
>-|TRBV13|TRBD1|TRBJ1-6
CASSSGRGRNSPLHF
TGTGCCAGCAGCTCCGGCAGGGGGCGTAATTCACCCCTCCACTTT
>-|TRBV5-1|TRBD1|TRBJ2-7
CASSSIPGTGVYSNEQYF
TGCGCCAGCAGCTCCATCCCGGGGACAGGGGTGTATTCGAACGAGCAGTACTTC
>-|TRBV9|-|TRBJ1-6
CASSPTLYNSPLHF
TGTGCCAGCAGCCCTACCTTATATAATTCACCCCTCCACTTT
>once|TRBV18|TRBD1|TRBJ2-3
CASSPLDRVGTDTQYF
TGTGCCAGCTCACCGCTGGACAGGGTTGGGACAGATACGCAGTATTTT
>-|TRBV27|TRBD1|TRBJ1-1
CASSSHRGHTEAFF
TGTGCCAGCAGTTCCCACAGGGGGCATACTGAAGCTTTCTTT
>-|TRBV28|TRBD2|TRBJ2-7
CASSRSGGSSYEQYF
TGTGCCAGCAGCCGTAGCGGGGGGAGCTCCTACGAGCAGTACTTC
>-|TRBV19|TRBD1|TRBJ2-4
CASRSTGQNIQYF
TGTGCCAGTCGGTCGACAGGGCAAAACATTCAGTACTTC
>-|TRBV7-9|TRBD2|TRBJ2-1
CASSLYGGAKDNEQFF
TGTGCCAGCAGCTTATACGGGGGGGCAAAGGACAATGAGCAGTTCTTC
>-|TRBV5-5|TRBD1|TRBJ1-6
CASSSTVDRSNSPLHF
TGTGCCAGCAGCTCCACGGTGGACAGGTCGAATTCACCCCTCCACTTT
>-|TRBV5-1|-|TRBJ1-1
CASSLVPGTNTEAFF
TGCGCCAGCAGCTTGGTTCCGGGTACGAACACTGAAGCTTTCTTT
>-|TRBV6-5|-|TRBJ1-3
CASRRGLSGNTIYF
TGTGCCAGCAGGCGGGGGCTCTCTGGAAACACCATATATTTT
>-|TRBV10-3|-|TRBJ1-1
CAISESTGRAEAFF
TGTGCCATCAGTGAGTCAACGGGCAGGGCAGAAGCTTTCTTT
>-|TRBV14|-|TRBJ2-1
CASSQPWQGLVNEQFF
TGTGCCAGCAGCCAACCCTGGCAGGGGCTTGTGAATGAGCAGTTCTTC
>-|TRBV3-1/TRBV3-2|TRBD2|TRBJ2-5
CASSQDGAGGQETQYF
TGTGCCAGCAGCCAAGATGGAGCGGGGGGGCAAGAGACCCAGTACTTC
>-|TRBV5-6|TRBD2|TRBJ2-1
CASSSPGLAGYNEQFF
TGTGCCAGCAGCTCCCCGGGACTAGCGGGGTACAATGAGCAGTTCTTC